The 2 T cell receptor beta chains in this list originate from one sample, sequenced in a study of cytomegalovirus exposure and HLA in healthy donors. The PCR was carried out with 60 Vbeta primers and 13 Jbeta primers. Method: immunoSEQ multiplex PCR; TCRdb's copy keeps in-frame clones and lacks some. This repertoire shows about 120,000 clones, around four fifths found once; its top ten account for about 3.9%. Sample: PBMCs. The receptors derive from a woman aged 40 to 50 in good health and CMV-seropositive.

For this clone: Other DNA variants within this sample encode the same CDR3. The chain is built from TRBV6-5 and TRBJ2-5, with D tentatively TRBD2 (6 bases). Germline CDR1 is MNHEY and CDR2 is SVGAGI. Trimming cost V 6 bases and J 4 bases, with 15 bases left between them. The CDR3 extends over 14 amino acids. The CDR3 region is CASSVAGGLETQYF. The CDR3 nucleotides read TGTGCCAGCAGCGTAGCAGGAGGGTTAGAGACCCAGTACTTC.

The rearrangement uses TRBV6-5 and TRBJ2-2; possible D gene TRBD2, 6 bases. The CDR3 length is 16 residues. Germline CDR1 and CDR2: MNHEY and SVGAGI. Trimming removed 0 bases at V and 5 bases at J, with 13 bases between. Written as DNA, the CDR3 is TGTGCCAGCAGTTACTCCGGCGGAGGGGCTACCGGGGAGCTGTTTTTT. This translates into CASSYSGGGATGELFF.